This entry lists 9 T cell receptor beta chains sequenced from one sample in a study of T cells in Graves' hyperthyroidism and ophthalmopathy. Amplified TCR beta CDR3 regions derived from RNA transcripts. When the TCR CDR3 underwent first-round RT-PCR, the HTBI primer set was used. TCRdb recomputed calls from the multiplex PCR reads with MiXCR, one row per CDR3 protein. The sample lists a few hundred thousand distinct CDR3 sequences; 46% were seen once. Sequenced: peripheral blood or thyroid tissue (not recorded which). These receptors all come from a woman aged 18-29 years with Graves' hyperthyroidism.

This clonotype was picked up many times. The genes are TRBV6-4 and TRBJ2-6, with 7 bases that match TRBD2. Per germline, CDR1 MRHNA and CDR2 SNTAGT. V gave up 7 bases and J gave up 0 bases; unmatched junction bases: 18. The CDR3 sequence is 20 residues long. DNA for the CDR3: TGTGCCAGCATAATCCTCACGATGCTAGCGGTGAGCTCTGGGGCCAACGTCCTGACTTTC. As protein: CASIILTMLAVSSGANVLTF.

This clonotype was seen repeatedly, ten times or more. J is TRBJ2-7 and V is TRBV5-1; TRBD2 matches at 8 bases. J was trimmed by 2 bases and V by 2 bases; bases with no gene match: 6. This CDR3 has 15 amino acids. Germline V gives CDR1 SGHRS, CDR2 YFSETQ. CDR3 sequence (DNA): TGCGCCAGCAGCTTTTCACCAGCGGGAGCCTACGAGCAGTACTTC. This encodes CASSFSPAGAYEQYF.

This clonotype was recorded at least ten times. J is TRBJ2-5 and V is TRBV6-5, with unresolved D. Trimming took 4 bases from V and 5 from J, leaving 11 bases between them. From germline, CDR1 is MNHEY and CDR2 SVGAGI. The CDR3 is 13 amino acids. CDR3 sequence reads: CASSSPSSETQYF. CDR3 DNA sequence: TGTGCCAGCAGTTCCCCATCATCGGAGACCCAGTACTTC.

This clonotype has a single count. The CDR3 nucleotides are TGCAGTGCTAGAGATCCGGGGGACAGAAACTCACCCCTCCACTTT. Encoded protein: CSARDPGDRNSPLHF. This chain uses TRBV20-1 with TRBJ1-6; TRBD1 matches at 7 bases. Germline assignment: CDR1 DFQATT and CDR2 SNEGSKA (reference sequence). J was trimmed by 10 bases and V by 0 bases; bases with no gene match: 9. CDR3 size: 15 residues.

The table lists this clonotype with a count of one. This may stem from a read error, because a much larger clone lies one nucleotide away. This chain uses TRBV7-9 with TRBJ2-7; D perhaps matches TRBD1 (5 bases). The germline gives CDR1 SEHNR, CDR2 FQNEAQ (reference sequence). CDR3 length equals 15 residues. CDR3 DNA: TGTGCCAGCAGCTTTCTACAGGAAAACTCCTACGGGCAGTACTTC. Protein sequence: CASSFLQENSYGQYF.

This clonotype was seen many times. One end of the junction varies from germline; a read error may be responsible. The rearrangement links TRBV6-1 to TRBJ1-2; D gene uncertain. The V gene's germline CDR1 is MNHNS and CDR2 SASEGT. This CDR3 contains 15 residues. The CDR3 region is CASSEDPRVNSGYTF. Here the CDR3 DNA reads TGTGCCAGCAGTGAAGACCCACGGGTTAACTCTGGCTACACCTTC.

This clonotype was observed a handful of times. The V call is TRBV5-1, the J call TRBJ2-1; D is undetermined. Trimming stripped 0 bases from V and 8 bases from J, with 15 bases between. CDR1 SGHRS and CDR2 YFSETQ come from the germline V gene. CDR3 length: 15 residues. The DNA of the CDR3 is TGCGCCAGCAGCTTGGCCCTCCTTGGGGTCGATGAGCAGTTCTTC. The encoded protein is CASSLALLGVDEQFF.

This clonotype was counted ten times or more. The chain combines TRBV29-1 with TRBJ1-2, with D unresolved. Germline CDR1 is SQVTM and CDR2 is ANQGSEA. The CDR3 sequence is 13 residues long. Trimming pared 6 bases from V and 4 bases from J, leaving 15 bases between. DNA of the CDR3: TGCAGCGTCTCCTCGGAGGAAAGCTATGGCTACACCTTC. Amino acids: CSVSSEESYGYTF.

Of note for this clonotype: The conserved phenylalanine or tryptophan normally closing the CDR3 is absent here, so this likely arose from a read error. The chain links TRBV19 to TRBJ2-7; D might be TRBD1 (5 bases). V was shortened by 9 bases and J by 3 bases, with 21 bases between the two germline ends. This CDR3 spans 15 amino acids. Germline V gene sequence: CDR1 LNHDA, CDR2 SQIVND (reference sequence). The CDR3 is CASGRDRSEIYEQYL. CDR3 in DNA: TGTGCCAGCGGCCGAGACAGAAGCGAAATCTACGAGCAGTACCTC.